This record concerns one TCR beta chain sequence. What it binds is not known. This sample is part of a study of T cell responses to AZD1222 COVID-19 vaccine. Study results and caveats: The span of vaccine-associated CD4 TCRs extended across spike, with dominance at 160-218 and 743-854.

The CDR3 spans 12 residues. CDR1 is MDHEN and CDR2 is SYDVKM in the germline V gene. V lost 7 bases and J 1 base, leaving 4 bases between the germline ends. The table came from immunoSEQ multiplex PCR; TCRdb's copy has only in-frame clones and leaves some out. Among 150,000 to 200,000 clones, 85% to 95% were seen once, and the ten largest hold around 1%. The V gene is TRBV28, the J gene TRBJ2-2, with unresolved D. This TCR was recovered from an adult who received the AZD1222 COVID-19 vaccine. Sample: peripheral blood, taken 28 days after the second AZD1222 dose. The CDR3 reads CASTGNTGELFF. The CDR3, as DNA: TGTGCCAGCACGGGGAACACCGGGGAGCTGTTTTTT.